Presented here are 14 T cell receptor beta chains from one specimen sequenced in a study of OX40 agonist ivuxolimab in advanced cancers. Profiled with immunoSEQ multiplex PCR; TCRdb holds only in-frame clones, not every one. The sample consists of tens of thousands of clones, around 86% of them appearing once. Here the sequenced sample was CD4+ or CD8+ T cells sorted from blood, taken in a trial of the OX40 agonist ivuxolimab. The source of these receptors is an adult with an advanced solid tumor such as melanoma, head and neck, liver or kidney cancer.

This chain connects TRBV14 to TRBJ2-7; D is ambiguous. Germline V gene lookup returns CDR1 SGHDN and CDR2 FVKESK. Between the trimmed V and J ends, which lost 0 bases and 2 bases, there was a span of 14 bases. This CDR3 contains 16 residues. CDR3 DNA: TGTGCCAGCAGCCAAGATCCTGGCCGCGCAACCTACGAGCAGTACTTC. Translation gives CASSQDPGRATYEQYF. Full variable domain (remainder filled in from reference TRBV14 and TRBJ2-7): EAGVTQFPSHSVIEKGQTVTLRCDPISGHDNLYWYRRVMGKEIKFLLHFVKESKQDESGMPNNRFLAERTGGTYSTLKVQPAELEDSGVYFCASSQDPGRATYEQYFGPGTRLTVT.

This chain connects TRBV19 to TRBJ2-7; D is unresolved. V was clipped by 1 base and J by 0 bases, with 7 bases between them. Per the germline V gene, CDR1 is LNHDA and CDR2 is SQIVND (reference sequence). The CDR3 loop spans 14 amino acids. The CDR3 nucleotides are TGTGCCAGTAGTATAGCGGCAAGCTCCTACGAGCAGTACTTC. It is translated as CASSIAASSYEQYF.

The chain joins TRBV27 to TRBJ2-1; 9 bases are shared with TRBD2. The CDR3 covers 15 residues. V lost 7 bases, J lost 12 bases, and 16 bases stayed unmatched. Germline lookup yields CDR1 MNHEY and CDR2 SMNVEV (reference sequence). CDR3 loop: CASKPGLASTMRQFF. The CDR3 DNA follows: TGTGCCAGCAAGCCGGGACTAGCTTCTACAATGAGGCAGTTCTTC.

The V call is TRBV7-3, the J call TRBJ2-1; 8 bases agree with TRBD2. This CDR3 has 15 amino acids. The junction had 1 base not matched to a gene; V was cut back by 0 bases and J by 3 bases. CDR1 is SGHTA and CDR2 is FQGTGA in the germline V gene. The CDR3 coding sequence is TGTGCCAGCAGCTTAACCGCGGGAGGCTACAATGAGCAGTTCTTC. As protein: CASSLTAGGYNEQFF.

V is TRBV15 and J is TRBJ2-7; TRBD1 aligns across 9 bases. V shed 1 base, J shed 5 bases, and the junction held 6 bases outside the gene matches. Germline assignment: CDR1 LNHNV and CDR2 YYDKDF (reference sequence). The CDR3 is 15 amino acids. The CDR3 DNA follows: TGTGCCACCAGCAGAGCTCGGACAGGGGTGGACGAGCAGTACTTC. Its translation: CATSRARTGVDEQYF.

This clone ranks as medium-sized. The CDR3 sequence: CASSIDRLFYGYTF. For the CDR3, the DNA is TGTGCCAGCAGCATCGACAGGCTATTCTATGGCTACACCTTC. This chain joins TRBV28 and TRBJ1-2; TRBD1 might be the D (6 bases). The CDR3 consists of 14 residues. Germline CDR1 reads MDHEN; CDR2 reads SYDVKM. V lost 6 bases to trimming and J lost 4 bases, with 15 bases between them.

This chain uses TRBV6-5 with TRBJ2-1; D unresolved. The CDR3 has 14 amino acids. The V and J ends lost 0 bases and 0 bases respectively, with 3 bases between them. The V gene's germline CDR1 is MNHEY and CDR2 SVGAGI. The CDR3, as DNA: TGTGCCAGCAGTTACTCCAGCTCCTACAATGAGCAGTTCTTC. Encoded protein: CASSYSSSYNEQFF.

The chain carries TRBV6-5 and TRBJ2-1; D remains unclear. V was pared by 2 bases and J by 6 bases, with 8 bases between. CDR3 length: 13 amino acids. Germline values: CDR1 MNHEY, CDR2 SVGAGI. In DNA, the CDR3 is TGTGCCAGCAGTTACGGCCCTCCCAATGAGCAGTTCTTC. It translates to CASSYGPPNEQFF.

A remark on this clone: Additional DNA sequences in this sample encode the identical CDR3. This chain links TRBV27 with TRBJ1-5, with D unresolved. The CDR3 sequence is 14 residues long. The ends were cut back, 2 bases at V and 1 base at J, with 6 bases in the middle. Per the germline V gene, CDR1 is MNHEY and CDR2 is SMNVEV (reference sequence). Written as DNA, the CDR3 is TGTGCCAGCAGTTTACTTGGGAGCAATCAGCCCCAGCATTTT. Amino acids: CASSLLGSNQPQHF.

The chain carries TRBV9 and TRBJ2-3, with a weak D call TRBD2 (5 bases). CDR3 length: 14 amino acids. Germline V gene data show CDR1 as SGDLS and CDR2 as YYNGEE. The ends were cut back, 6 bases at V and 1 base at J, with 12 bases in the middle. The CDR3 region has the DNA TGTGCCAGCAACAAAGGGAGCGGCACAGATACGCAGTATTTT. It yields the protein CASNKGSGTDTQYF.

This clone appeared once. The chain joins TRBV18 to TRBJ2-7; D gene uncertain. The V end was cut by 2 bases, the J end by 4 bases, with 6 bases between. The CDR3 spans 12 residues. Germline CDR1 is KGHSH and CDR2 is LQKENI. This CDR3 reads CASSPEAYEQYF. The CDR3 nucleotides are TGTGCCAGCTCACCAGAAGCTTACGAGCAGTACTTC.

The chain recombines TRBV21-1 with TRBJ2-7; TRBD1, as called in the table, went unchecked against the DNA. TRBV21-1 is a recognized pseudogene. CDR3 length: 19 residues. The CDR3 loop is CASSTLGASVDRRVYEQYF. CDR3 coding DNA: TGTGCCAGCAGCACCTTAGGGGCCTCTGTGGACAGGCGGGTCTACGAGCAGTACTTC.

This sequence joins TRBV27 and TRBJ2-3, with 10 bases lining up with TRBD2. CDR3 length equals 15 residues. Germline V gene sequence: CDR1 MNHEY, CDR2 SMNVEV (reference sequence). V shed 7 bases and J 3 bases; nucleotides not matched to a gene: 7. CDR3 loop: CASNLLAGLTDTQYF. The CDR3 DNA is TGTGCCAGCAATCTACTAGCGGGGTTGACAGATACGCAGTATTTT.

CDR3 residues: CASRSGGAPYQPQHF. Written as DNA, the CDR3 is TGTGCCAGCAGATCAGGGGGCGCCCCTTATCAGCCCCAGCATTTT. V is TRBV2 and J is TRBJ1-5; 8 bases match TRBD1. This CDR3 is built from 15 residues. The germline gives CDR1 SNHLY, CDR2 FYNNEI. Trimming removed 6 bases from V and 5 bases from J; junction bases left unmatched: 9.